This entry lists 7 T cell receptor beta chains sequenced from one sample in a study of glioma-infiltrating T cells. TCR alpha and beta CDR3 regions were amplified from RNA using iRepertoire nested multiplex PCR. From the multiplex PCR reads, TCRdb called clonotypes with MiXCR, one entry per CDR3 protein. The sample carries 150,000 to 200,000 distinct CDR3 sequences, around 40% recorded once. Sequenced: glioma tissue, nonneoplastic brain tissue, or PBMCs (not recorded which). The receptors derive from a human donor with low-grade glioma or glioblastoma, undergoing nonglioma brain surgery, or in good health (not recorded which).

The genes are TRBV2 and TRBJ2-3, with TRBD2 matching 7 bases. Germline CDR1 and CDR2: SNHLY and FYNNEI. This CDR3 is built from 15 residues. V was pared by 3 bases and J by 0 bases, with 3 bases of the junction left unmatched. The CDR3 nucleotides are TGTGCCAGCAGTGAGGAGGGAGGGAGCACAGATACGCAGTATTTT. Translation: CASSEEGGSTDTQYF. Together with reference TRBV2 and TRBJ2-3, the CDR3 gives the full variable domain: EPEVTQTPSHQVTQMGQEVILRCVPISNHLYFYWYRQILGQKVEFLVSFYNNEISEKSEIFDDQFSVERPDGSNFTLKIRSTKLEDSAMYFCASSEEGGSTDTQYFGPGTRLTVL.

This clonotype has just one count. Its ends do not fully match the called genes, so a read error is possible. The CDR3 nucleotides are TGTGCCAGCGGGACTAGCGGGTACCCAGATAAGCAGTATTTT. Translating it yields CASGTSGYPDKQYF. The chain is built from TRBV19 and TRBJ2-3; TRBD2 aligns across 12 bases. Germline V gives CDR1 LNHDA, CDR2 SQIVND (reference sequence). This CDR3 comprises 14 residues.

The rearrangement joins TRBV10-3 to TRBJ2-3; D gene unclear. The DNA end lines up better with TRBJ1-5; the J call may be wrong. CDR3 length: 14 amino acids. The germline gives CDR1 ENHRY, CDR2 SYGVKD. CDR3 loop: CAIKPGSGADTQHF. The CDR3 DNA reads as TGTGCCATCAAACCCGGGAGCGGCGCAGATACGCAGCATTTT.

This clonotype was found a few times. The chain is built from TRBV4-1 and TRBJ2-3; 8 nucleotides align to TRBD2. Germline assignment: CDR1 MGHRA and CDR2 YSYEKL. With V trimmed by 1 base and J by 6 bases, 6 bases remained unmatched. This CDR3 region has 15 residues. The CDR3 sequence is CASSQAGRAVDTQYF. The CDR3, as DNA: TGCGCCAGCAGCCAAGCCGGGAGGGCCGTGGATACGCAGTATTTT.

This clonotype occurred many times. The V gene is TRBV27, the J gene TRBJ1-6; weak D call: TRBD1 (6 bases). Trimming left V 4 bases short and J 8 bases short, with 15 bases between. Germline lookup yields CDR1 MNHEY and CDR2 SMNVEV (reference sequence). This CDR3 spans 15 amino acids. In nucleotides, the CDR3 is TGTGCCAGCAGTTCCATGGTGGGGGCTGATTCACCCCTCCACTTT. Amino acid sequence: CASSSMVGADSPLHF.

J is TRBJ2-5 and V is TRBV4-1; the D is unclear. The V gene's germline CDR1 is MGHRA and CDR2 YSYEKL. The CDR3 loop spans 14 amino acids. The V gene lost 6 bases and the J gene lost 5 bases, with 16 bases spanning the gap. In DNA form, the CDR3 reads TGCGCCAGCAGGAGACTGACGGAACTCGAGACCCAGTACTTC. Translation: CASRRLTELETQYF.

The DNA of the CDR3 is TGTGCCAGCAGTCGGAGGGGGACTACTAACAATGAGCAGTTCTTC. Translation: CASSRRGTTNNEQFF. This chain connects TRBV14 to TRBJ2-1, with D tentatively TRBD2 (7 bases). V was shortened by 6 bases and J by 5 bases, with 17 bases between the two germline ends. The CDR3 loop spans 15 amino acids. CDR1 and CDR2 from the germline V gene are SGHDN and FVKESK.